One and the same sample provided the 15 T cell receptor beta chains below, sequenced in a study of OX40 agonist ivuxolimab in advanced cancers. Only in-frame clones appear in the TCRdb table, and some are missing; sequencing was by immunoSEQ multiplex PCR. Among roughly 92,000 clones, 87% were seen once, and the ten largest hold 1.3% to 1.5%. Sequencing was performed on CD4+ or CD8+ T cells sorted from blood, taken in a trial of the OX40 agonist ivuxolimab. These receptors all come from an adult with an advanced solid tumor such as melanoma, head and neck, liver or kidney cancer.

The CDR3 loop is CASSQFPSGTDTQYF. Written as DNA, the CDR3 is TGTGCCAGCAGCCAATTCCCATCAGGGACAGATACGCAGTATTTT. This chain joins TRBV14 and TRBJ2-3; TRBD1 is a possible D gene (5 bases). Germline V lookup: CDR1 SGHDN, CDR2 FVKESK. This CDR3 has 15 amino acids. Between the trimmed V and J ends, which lost 2 bases and 3 bases, there was a span of 12 bases.

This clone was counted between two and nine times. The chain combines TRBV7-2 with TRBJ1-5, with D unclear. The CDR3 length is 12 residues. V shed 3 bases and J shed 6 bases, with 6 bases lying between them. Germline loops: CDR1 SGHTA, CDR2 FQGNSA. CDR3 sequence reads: CASSFYLQPQHF. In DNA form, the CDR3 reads TGTGCCAGCAGCTTTTACCTTCAGCCCCAGCATTTT. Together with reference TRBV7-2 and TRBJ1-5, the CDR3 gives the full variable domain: GAGVSQSPSNKVTEKGKDVELRCDPISGHTALYWYRQSLGQGLEFLIYFQGNSAPDKSGLPSDRFSAERTGGSVSTLTIQRTQQEDSAVYLCASSFYLQPQHFGDGTRLSIL.

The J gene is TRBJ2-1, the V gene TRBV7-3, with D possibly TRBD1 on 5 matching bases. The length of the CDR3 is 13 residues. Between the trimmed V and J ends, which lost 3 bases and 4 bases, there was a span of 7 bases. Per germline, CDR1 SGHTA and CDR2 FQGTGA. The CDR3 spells CASSLDNYNEQFF. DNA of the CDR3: TGTGCCAGCAGCTTGGACAATTACAATGAGCAGTTCTTC.

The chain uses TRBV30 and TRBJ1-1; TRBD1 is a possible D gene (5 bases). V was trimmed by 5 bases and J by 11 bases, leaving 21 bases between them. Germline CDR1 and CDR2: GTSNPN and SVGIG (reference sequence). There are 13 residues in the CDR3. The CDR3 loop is CAWATGRGSLAFF. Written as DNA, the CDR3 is TGTGCCTGGGCCACGGGACGGGGGTCTTTGGCTTTCTTT.

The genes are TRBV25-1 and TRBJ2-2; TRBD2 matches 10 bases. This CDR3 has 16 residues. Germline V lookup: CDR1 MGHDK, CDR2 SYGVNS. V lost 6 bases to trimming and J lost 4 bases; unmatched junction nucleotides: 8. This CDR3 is CASRASGSLGTGELFF. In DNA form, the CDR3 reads TGTGCCAGCAGGGCTAGCGGGAGTTTGGGCACCGGGGAGCTGTTTTTT.

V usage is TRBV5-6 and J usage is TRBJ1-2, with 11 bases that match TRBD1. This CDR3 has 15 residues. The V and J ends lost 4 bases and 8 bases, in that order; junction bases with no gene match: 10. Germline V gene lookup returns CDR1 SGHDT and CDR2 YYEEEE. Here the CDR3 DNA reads TGTGCCAGCAGCCTATGGGACAGGGGGTCTCGAGGCTACACCTTC. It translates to CASSLWDRGSRGYTF.

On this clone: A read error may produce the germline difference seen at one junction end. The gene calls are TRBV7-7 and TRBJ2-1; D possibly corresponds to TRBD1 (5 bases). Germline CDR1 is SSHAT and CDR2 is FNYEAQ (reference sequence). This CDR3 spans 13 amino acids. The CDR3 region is CASSLIGVDEQFF. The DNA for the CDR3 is TGTGCTAGCAGCTTAATAGGGGTCGATGAGCAGTTCTTC.

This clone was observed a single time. This chain's CDR3 is CASSLVGGSNEKLFF. CDR3 coding DNA: TGTGCCAGCAGCTTAGTGGGGGGCAGTAATGAAAAACTGTTTTTT. This chain joins TRBV7-2 and TRBJ1-4, with a possible D match to TRBD1 (6 bases). The CDR3 length is 15 residues. Germline V gives CDR1 SGHTA, CDR2 FQGNSA. V dropped 1 base and J dropped 4 bases, with 10 bases sitting between them.

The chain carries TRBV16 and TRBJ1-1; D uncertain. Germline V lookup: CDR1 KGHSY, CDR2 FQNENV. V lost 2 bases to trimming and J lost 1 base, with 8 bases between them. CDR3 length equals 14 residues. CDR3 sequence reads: CASSQIQTNTEAFF. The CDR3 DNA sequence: TGTGCCAGCAGCCAAATACAAACGAACACTGAAGCTTTCTTT.

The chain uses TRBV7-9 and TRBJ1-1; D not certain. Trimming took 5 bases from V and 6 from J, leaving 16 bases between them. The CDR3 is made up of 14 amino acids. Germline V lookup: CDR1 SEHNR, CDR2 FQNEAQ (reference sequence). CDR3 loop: CASSPSARAAEAFF. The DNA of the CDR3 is TGTGCCAGCAGCCCTTCGGCTCGGGCGGCTGAAGCTTTCTTT.

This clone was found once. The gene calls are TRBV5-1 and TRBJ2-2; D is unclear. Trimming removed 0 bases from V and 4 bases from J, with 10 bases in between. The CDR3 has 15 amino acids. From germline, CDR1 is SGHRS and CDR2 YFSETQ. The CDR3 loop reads CASSLALSSTGELFF. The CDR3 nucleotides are TGCGCCAGCAGCTTGGCTCTGAGTTCCACCGGGGAGCTGTTTTTT. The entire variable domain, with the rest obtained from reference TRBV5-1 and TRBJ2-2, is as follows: KAGVTQTPRYLIKTRGQQVTLSCSPISGHRSVSWYQQTPGQGLQFLFEYFSETQRNKGNFPGRFSGRQFSNSRSEMNVSTLELGDSALYLCASSLALSSTGELFFGEGSRLTVL.

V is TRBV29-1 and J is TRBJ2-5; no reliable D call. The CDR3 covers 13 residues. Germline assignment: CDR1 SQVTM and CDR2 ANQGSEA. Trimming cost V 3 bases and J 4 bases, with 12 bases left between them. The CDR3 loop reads CSVDVESGETQYF. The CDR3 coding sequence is TGCAGCGTTGATGTGGAATCCGGAGAGACCCAGTACTTC.

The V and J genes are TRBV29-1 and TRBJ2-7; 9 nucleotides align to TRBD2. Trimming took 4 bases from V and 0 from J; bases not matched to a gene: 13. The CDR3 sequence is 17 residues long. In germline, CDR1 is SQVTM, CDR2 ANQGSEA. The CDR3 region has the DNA TGCAGCGTTGGAGACCTTTCCACTAGCGGGCTCTCCTACGAGCAGTACTTC. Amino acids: CSVGDLSTSGLSYEQYF.

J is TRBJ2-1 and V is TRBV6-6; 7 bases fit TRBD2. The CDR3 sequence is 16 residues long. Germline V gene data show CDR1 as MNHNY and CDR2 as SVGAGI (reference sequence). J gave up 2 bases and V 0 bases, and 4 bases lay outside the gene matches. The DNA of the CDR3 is TGTGCCAGCAGTTACTCGGGGAGGGCCACCTACAATGAGCAGTTCTTC. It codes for CASSYSGRATYNEQFF.

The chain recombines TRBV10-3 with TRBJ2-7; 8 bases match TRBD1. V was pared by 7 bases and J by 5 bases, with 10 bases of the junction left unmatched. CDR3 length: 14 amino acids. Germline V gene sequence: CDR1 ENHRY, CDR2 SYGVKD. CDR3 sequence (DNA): TGTGCCATCACCGCGCAGGGGGCGACCGACGAGCAGTACTTC. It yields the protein CAITAQGATDEQYF.